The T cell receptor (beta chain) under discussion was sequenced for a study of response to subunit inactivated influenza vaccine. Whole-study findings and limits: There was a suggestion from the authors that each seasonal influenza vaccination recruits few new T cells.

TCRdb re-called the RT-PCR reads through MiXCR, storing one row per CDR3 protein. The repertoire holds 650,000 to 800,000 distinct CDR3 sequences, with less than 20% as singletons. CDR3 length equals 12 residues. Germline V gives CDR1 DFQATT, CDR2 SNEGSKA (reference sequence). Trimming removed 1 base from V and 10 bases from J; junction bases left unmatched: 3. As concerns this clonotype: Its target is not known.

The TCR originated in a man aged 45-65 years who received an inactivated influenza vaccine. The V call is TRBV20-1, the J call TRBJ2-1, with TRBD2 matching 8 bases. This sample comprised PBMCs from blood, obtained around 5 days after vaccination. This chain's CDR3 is CSARVGGGEQFF. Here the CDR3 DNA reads TGCAGTGCTAGAGTTGGCGGGGGGGAGCAGTTCTTC.